This note documents a single T cell receptor (beta chain) sequence. Its antigen is currently not known. No base quality values were provided; no much bigger clone lies one nucleotide off. Cut back by 3 bases and 2 bases, the V and J ends lie 10 bases apart. The CDR3 covers 14 residues, taking in both the cysteine and the phenylalanine. The retained sequence is limited to the CDR3, 42 bases, with the frame set at the first base. Per the germline V gene, MNHNS is the CDR1 and SASEGT is the CDR2. This sample was included in a study of CD4 T cells in relation to SARS-CoV-2 and coronaviruses (dated by TCRdb to about 2021). At the level of the whole study: Across all 12 patients in the full convalescent cohort, ages ranged from 21 to 72 years, with a median of 38. The Adaptive Biotechnologies TCR-sequencing kit was used to sequence samples from three pre-COVID donors and the naive versus memory experiments, whereas other data were Illumina-based. Of the approximately 12 convalescent patients, 8 were male and 4 were female, and two of the subjects were Hispanic. Expansion assays from other donors in the study were sequenced with a different, Illumina-based TCR-beta assay. Shared crossreactive spike epitopes were mapped to their HLA restriction using patient-derived lymphoblastoid cell lines. At the level of individual TCR clonotypes, the study evaluated whether memory CD4+ T cells crossreact between the spike proteins of SARS-CoV-2 and those of common cold coronaviruses.

Naive and memory CD4+ T cells were separated from cryopreserved PBMCs through CD4 enrichment, which was followed by EasySep naive CD4+ T cell enrichment. Ficoll-Paque PLUS gradient centrifugation was used to isolate PBMCs from leukapheresis product or whole blood. PBMCs were either cryopreserved at -140 degrees C or used fresh in the expansion assay. The QIAamp Micro DNA Kit was used to extract genomic DNA from the CD4+ T cells. Points the paper makes about the study in general: Crossreactive clones showed significantly weaker SARS-CoV-2-driven expansion than monoreactive clones, consistent with antigenic imprinting. Naive versus memory sequencing indicated that memory recall responses, rather than primary responses primed during culture, are detected by the assay. Because no donor provided both pre-pandemic and post-infection samples, tracing the source of pre-existing responses was limited. Small numbers of patients and of tested TCRs limited the study. Crossreactivity analysis centred on spike protein, so crossreactivity against other viral proteins was not assessed. Memory CD4+ clonotypes crossrecognizing SARS-CoV-2 and at least one common cold coronavirus spike were found in roughly 59% of donors.

Deep-resolution immunoSEQ TCR-beta sequencing was performed on DNA from uncultured naive and memory CD4+ T cells. From the authors' description of their analysis: Preprocessing removed nonproductive sequences and CDR3s not starting with C, not ending with F or W, or shorter than 7 amino acids. Cultured and uncultured naive and memory CD4+ repertoires were searched for previously identified spike- and CEF-reactive CDR3s. CDR3 homology was measured as pairwise Levenshtein distance, computed with the stringdist R package after trimming three terminal residues from each end. The source is immuneACCESS, and TCRdb retained only in-frame sequences with V and J called. Part of the clones is not carried over; for the studies checked, unresolved V genes explain less than half of this, and the remainder is unexplained. Clonal size and the V and J genes are those of that table, whereas D and trimming came from the DNA. This sample is represented by approximately 50,000 clones; roughly nine tenths of them were singletons. The top ten clones comprise roughly 0.37% of the sample.

The sequence links TRBV6-1 to TRBJ2-5; too little of a D gene remains to name it. The TCR was taken from an adult with COVID-19. The source material was naive CD4+ T cells from PBMCs. Taken with the paper, the label for cell subset or site translates to: naive CD4+ T cells isolated by negative enrichment. The CDR3 protein is CASSEAQIQETQYF. Read as DNA, the sequence is TGTGCCAGCAGTGAGGCCCAAATACAAGAGACCCAGTACTTC.